A selection of T cell receptor beta chains follows, all from one sample in a study of beta chain features in type 1 diabetes. Here immunoSEQ multiplex PCR was the method, and the copy in TCRdb shows in-frame clones only, minus some. The repertoire holds 230,000 or so clones, 16% seen once, with 0.07% to 0.095% in the top ten. Sequencing was done on a sample of naive CD4+ T cells from blood. Receptors were obtained from a man aged 25 to 40 with type 1 diabetes. The CDR3 runs from the conserved cysteine through the conserved F or W. A D gene is named only where the DNA matches it firmly. Where a row states a size, it is once, few, many or the class of an expanded clone; other rows omit it.

abundance	v_gene	j_gene	d_gene	CDR3aa	CDR3nt
few	TRBV29-1	TRBJ1-4	NA	CSVVVATNEKLFF	TGCAGCGTTGTGGTAGCAACTAATGAAAAACTGTTTTTT
NA	TRBV29-1	TRBJ1-2	TRBD1	CSVGQGADYGYTF	TGCAGCGTTGGACAGGGGGCGGACTATGGCTACACCTTC
few	TRBV30	TRBJ1-2	NA	CAWSALPPSRYTF	TGTGCCTGGAGTGCACTACCCCCAAGTCGCTACACCTTC
few	TRBV9	TRBJ2-1	TRBD2	CASSTSPASGRGNEQFF	TGTGCCAGCAGCACCAGCCCCGCTAGCGGGAGAGGCAATGAGCAGTTCTTC
few	TRBV13	TRBJ2-1	NA	CASSLGPSSPYNEQFF	TGTGCCAGCAGCCTGGGACCTTCCTCACCCTACAATGAGCAGTTCTTC
NA	TRBV11-2	TRBJ2-1	NA	CASSQLLARYNEQFF	TGTGCCAGCAGCCAATTACTAGCTCGGTACAATGAGCAGTTCTTC
few	TRBV2	TRBJ2-1	NA	CASGKDPRVFSYNEQFF	TGTGCCAGCGGCAAGGATCCCAGGGTTTTCTCCTACAATGAGCAGTTCTTC
NA	TRBV28	TRBJ2-7	NA	CASTQGGSYEQYF	TGTGCCAGCACCCAGGGGGGGTCGTACGAGCAGTACTTC
NA	TRBV29-1	TRBJ2-5	NA	CSVGLRTKETQYF	TGCAGCGTTGGATTAAGAACTAAAGAGACCCAGTACTTC
NA	TRBV6-5	TRBJ2-1	TRBD1	CASKGQGFINEQFF	TGTGCCAGCAAGGGACAGGGTTTTATCAATGAGCAGTTCTTC
few	TRBV10-3	TRBJ2-3	NA	CAISESTVSVSGLSTDTQYF	TGTGCCATCAGTGAGTCGACGGTGTCCGTGAGCGGGTTAAGCACAGATACGCAGTATTTT
NA	TRBV15	TRBJ2-3	NA	CATSRDQAADTQYF	TGTGCCACCAGCAGAGATCAAGCCGCAGATACGCAGTATTTT
NA	TRBV29-1	TRBJ2-7	NA	CSVNGLFSYEQYF	TGCAGCGTAAACGGACTATTCTCCTACGAGCAGTACTTC
NA	TRBV7-6	TRBJ2-3	TRBD2	CASSLALLAGVDTQYF	TGTGCCAGCAGCTTAGCCCTGCTAGCGGGAGTAGATACGCAGTATTTT
NA	TRBV25-1	TRBJ1-4	NA	CASSEQVHNEKLFF	TGTGCCAGCAGTGAGCAGGTCCATAATGAAAAACTGTTTTTT
few	TRBV5-6	TRBJ1-2	TRBD1	CASSRDSYLYGYTF	TGTGCCAGCAGCCGGGACAGCTACCTCTATGGCTACACCTTC
few	TRBV7-9	TRBJ2-1	TRBD1	CASSLVQGVRNEQFF	TGTGCCAGCAGCTTAGTTCAGGGGGTTCGCAATGAGCAGTTCTTC
NA	TRBV27	TRBJ2-1	TRBD2	CASSLAGDTYNEQFF	TGTGCCAGCAGTCTAGCGGGAGACACCTACAATGAGCAGTTCTTC
few	TRBV29-1	TRBJ2-7	TRBD2	CSVAGTSGLYEQYF	TGCAGCGTAGCCGGGACTAGCGGACTCTACGAGCAGTACTTC
NA	TRBV7-9	TRBJ1-1	NA	CASSPKGGLSTEAFF	TGTGCCAGCAGCCCGAAGGGGGGGCTTTCAACTGAAGCTTTCTTT
few	TRBV9	TRBJ2-5	NA	CASSVGGDQETQYF	TGTGCCAGCAGCGTAGGCGGAGATCAAGAGACCCAGTACTTC
NA	TRBV7-2	TRBJ2-5	NA	CASSLGNSGPWETQYF	TGTGCCAGCAGCTTAGGGAATAGCGGCCCCTGGGAGACCCAGTACTTC
NA	TRBV6-5	TRBJ2-7	NA	CASIRLTAPGEQYF	TGTGCCAGCATTCGACTGACTGCCCCCGGCGAGCAGTACTTC
NA	TRBV7-3	TRBJ2-7	NA	CASSPGTSTYEQYF	TGTGCCAGCAGCCCCGGGACTTCGACCTACGAGCAGTACTTC
NA	TRBV7-3	TRBJ1-5	TRBD1	CASSSGTGEGNQPQHF	TGTGCCAGCAGCTCCGGGACAGGGGAGGGCAATCAGCCCCAGCATTTT
NA	TRBV7-9	TRBJ2-5	NA	CASTKPASRETQYF	TGTGCCAGCACCAAACCCGCTAGTCGGGAGACCCAGTACTTC
NA	TRBV30	TRBJ1-5	NA	CALSIRQLNQPQHF	TGTGCCTTGAGTATTAGACAGCTTAATCAGCCCCAGCATTTT
few	TRBV10-3	TRBJ2-5	NA	CAISGEGARETQYF	TGTGCCATCAGTGGAGAAGGGGCTCGAGAGACCCAGTACTTC
few	TRBV5-1	TRBJ2-5	NA	CASSLGSTSQETQYF	TGCGCCAGCAGCTTGGGTTCAACTAGTCAAGAGACCCAGTACTTC
NA	TRBV29-1	TRBJ2-5	TRBD2	CSVPSSGSRETQYF	TGCAGCGTTCCCTCAAGCGGGAGTAGGGAGACCCAGTACTTC
few	TRBV29-1	TRBJ1-1	TRBD1	CSYRQGYTEAFF	TGCAGCTATAGACAGGGCTACACTGAAGCTTTCTTT
NA	TRBV27	TRBJ1-3	TRBD1	CASSPGQGVGGNTIYF	TGTGCCAGCAGCCCGGGACAGGGGGTCGGTGGAAACACCATATATTTT
NA	TRBV5-1	TRBJ2-1	NA	CASSLARLGAYNEQFF	TGCGCCAGCAGCTTGGCCCGCCTAGGGGCCTACAATGAGCAGTTCTTC
few	TRBV18	TRBJ2-7	NA	CASSIGQLSYEQYF	TGTGCCAGCTCAATAGGACAGTTGTCCTACGAGCAGTACTTC
NA	TRBV5-1	TRBJ2-7	NA	CASSLNSGAYEQYF	TGCGCCAGCAGCTTGAATTCAGGGGCCTACGAGCAGTACTTC
NA	TRBV25-1	TRBJ1-1	NA	CASSDPGVNTEAFF	TGTGCCAGCAGCGATCCGGGAGTGAACACTGAAGCTTTCTTT
NA	TRBV7-7	TRBJ2-7	NA	CASSPGGPWGNEQYF	TGTGCTAGCAGCCCCGGAGGACCCTGGGGGAACGAGCAGTACTTC
few	TRBV5-6	TRBJ2-5	NA	CASSTMGRWLNF	TGTGCCAGCAGCACGATGGGACGGTGGCTGAACTTC
few	TRBV7-8	TRBJ2-1	TRBD2	CASSEWTSGGYNEQFF	TGTGCCAGCAGCGAGTGGACTAGCGGGGGGTACAATGAGCAGTTCTTC
few	TRBV19	TRBJ2-1	NA	CASNSNGNEQFF	TGTGCCAGTAACTCGAACGGCAATGAGCAGTTCTTC